This T cell receptor (beta chain) was observed in a study of blood T cell repertoires in COVID-19. This CDR3 contains 15 residues. V lost 2 bases and J 0 bases, leaving 9 bases between the germline ends. Germline assignment: CDR1 MNHNS and CDR2 SASEGT. Original handling: Quantification of nucleated cells was approximated via reference gene primer amplification. Profiled with immunoSEQ multiplex PCR; TCRdb holds only in-frame clones, not every one. V and J calls and clone size follow that table, whereas D and trimming were derived from the DNA. The sample lists some 42,000 clones; 92% were seen once. The clonotype was recovered from a man between 45 and 60 years old with active COVID-19. The chain recombines TRBV6-1 with TRBJ2-3; maybe TRBD1 (6 bases). The sequenced material came from peripheral blood. In nucleotides, the CDR3 is TGTGCCAGCAGTGAATCAGGGGTTAGCACAGATACGCAGTATTTT. Encoded protein: CASSESGVSTDTQYF.